Following are 25 T cell receptor beta chains from one sample sequenced in a study of shared clonotypes between healthy human individuals. Naive CD8 cells lacked CD45RO, underwent positive selection for CCR7 and left out terminally differentiated effector memory CD45RA+ cells. Produced via immunoSEQ multiplex PCR; TCRdb's table is partial and in-frame only. In the table there are 750,000 to 1,000,000 clones, around 93% of which are singletons. Sequencing input: naive CD8+ T cells sorted from blood. The receptors come from a man aged 25 to 40 in good health.

The chain recombines TRBV27 with TRBJ2-2; 12 bases align to TRBD2. V shed 2 bases, J shed 6 bases, and the junction held 4 bases outside the gene matches. The CDR3 runs 16 residues. In germline, CDR1 is MNHEY, CDR2 SMNVEV (reference sequence). CDR3: CASSLLAGGPPGELFF. CDR3 DNA sequence: TGTGCCAGCAGTTTACTAGCGGGAGGGCCTCCCGGGGAGCTGTTTTTT.

The rearrangement uses TRBV27 and TRBJ1-5, with D hard to call. The V gene's germline CDR1 is MNHEY and CDR2 SMNVEV (reference sequence). The germline V and J ends were trimmed by 5 bases and 7 bases, with 18 bases remaining between them. This CDR3 has 15 residues. The CDR3 sequence is CASSLYPHAGQPQHF. In DNA form, the CDR3 reads TGTGCCAGCAGTCTATATCCCCACGCTGGACAGCCCCAGCATTTT.

The rearrangement uses TRBV10-2 and TRBJ1-1; a weak D match, TRBD1 (5 bases). The CDR3 sequence is 14 residues long. The V gene's germline CDR1 is WSHSY and CDR2 SAAADI. The CDR3 nucleotides are TGCGGGTCAGTCGGGACGGTAATGAACACTGAAGCTTTCTTT. The encoded protein is CGSVGTVMNTEAFF.

V gene TRBV10-1 combines with J gene TRBJ2-1, with D possibly TRBD2 on 5 matching bases. The CDR3 consists of 15 residues. V lost 0 bases and J lost 5, with 11 bases in between. Germline CDR1 is WNHNN and CDR2 is SYGVQD (reference sequence). CDR3 protein: CASSESTEVNNEQFF. The DNA for the CDR3 is TGCGCCAGCAGTGAGTCGACGGAGGTTAACAATGAGCAGTTCTTC.

The V and J genes are TRBV29-1 and TRBJ2-7, with a weak D call TRBD2 (9 bases). V was shortened by 2 bases and J by 4 bases, with 30 bases between the two germline ends. This CDR3 contains 19 residues. Germline V gene data show CDR1 as SQVTM and CDR2 as ANQGSEA. Here the CDR3 reads CSVEIRTGKTGTSRYEQYF. The CDR3 DNA reads TGCAGCGTTGAAATCCGGACAGGGAAAACCGGGACTAGCCGATACGAGCAGTACTTC.

V usage is TRBV2 and J usage is TRBJ1-1; the match to TRBD1 covers 8 bases. Germline V gene lookup returns CDR1 SNHLY and CDR2 FYNNEI. Germline trimming cut 2 bases from V and 8 bases from J; bases unmatched to any gene: 4. The CDR3 sequence is 13 residues long. CDR3 region: CASSELRGQEAFF. CDR3 coding DNA: TGTGCCAGCAGTGAACTCAGGGGGCAAGAAGCTTTCTTT.

The chain recombines TRBV7-3 with TRBJ1-1; tentatively, D is TRBD1 (6 bases). CDR1 is SGHTA and CDR2 is FQGTGA in the germline V gene. V dropped 2 bases and J dropped 7 bases, with 11 bases sitting between them. The CDR3 is 13 amino acids. The DNA of the CDR3 is TGTGCCAGCAGCTTAGGTGAGGGGGGTGAAGCTTTCTTT. It encodes CASSLGEGGEAFF.

The gene calls are TRBV27 and TRBJ2-7, with D possibly TRBD2 on 6 matching bases. V lost 3 bases and J lost 4, with 19 bases in between. This CDR3 spans 16 amino acids. Germline assignment: CDR1 MNHEY and CDR2 SMNVEV (reference sequence). The CDR3 nucleotides are TGTGCCAGCAGTTTTGTCTCGACTAGTAAGTTATACGAGCAGTACTTC. Amino acids: CASSFVSTSKLYEQYF.

The rearrangement joins TRBV4-1 to TRBJ2-3; D may be TRBD2 (5 bases). CDR3 length: 16 amino acids. Germline CDR1 MGHRA, CDR2 YSYEKL. V lost 3 bases, J lost 3 bases, and 16 bases lay in between. CDR3 sequence (DNA): TGCGCCAGCAGCCATCCGATCCCGGGATCTACAGATACGCAGTATTTT. This encodes CASSHPIPGSTDTQYF.

This clone was recorded once. The J gene is TRBJ2-7, the V gene TRBV5-1; 7 bases agree with TRBD2. This CDR3 region has 15 residues. With V trimmed by 0 bases and J by 5 bases, 8 bases remained unmatched. Looked up from germline, CDR1 is SGHRS and CDR2 is YFSETQ. CDR3 in amino acids: CASSLVVGGNDEQYF. The CDR3 region has the DNA TGCGCCAGCAGCTTGGTGGTGGGAGGGAACGACGAGCAGTACTTC.

This clone appeared a single time. V and J are TRBV27 and TRBJ2-7; D may match TRBD1 or TRBD2 (6 bases each). The CDR3 covers 14 residues. Trimming removed 8 bases at V and 4 bases at J, with 18 bases between. In germline, CDR1 is MNHEY, CDR2 SMNVEV (reference sequence). The CDR3 region is CASGLGGFGYEQYF. CDR3 sequence (DNA): TGTGCCAGCGGCTTAGGGGGGTTCGGGTACGAGCAGTACTTC.

This rearrangement joins TRBV14 to TRBJ2-7; D is unresolved. V shed 1 base and J shed 0 bases, with 7 bases lying between them. Germline V gene lookup returns CDR1 SGHDN and CDR2 FVKESK. The CDR3 covers 14 residues. For the CDR3, the DNA is TGTGCCAGCAGCCAAGGCACCAACTCCTACGAGCAGTACTTC. This encodes CASSQGTNSYEQYF.

V and J are TRBV27 and TRBJ2-1, with D unresolved. The CDR3 has 13 residues. CDR1 MNHEY and CDR2 SMNVEV come from the germline V gene (reference sequence). Trimming took 8 bases from V and 6 from J, leaving 14 bases between them. The CDR3: CASASVGGNEQFF. DNA of the CDR3: TGTGCCAGCGCTAGTGTCGGTGGCAATGAGCAGTTCTTC.

The chain recombines TRBV9 with TRBJ2-1, with 13 bases fitting TRBD2. After removal of 4 bases from V and 8 bases from J, the junction contained 9 bases not matched to a gene. This CDR3 spans 16 amino acids. The germline gives CDR1 SGDLS, CDR2 YYNGEE. The CDR3 DNA follows: TGTGCCAGCAGCAAACTCGGGACTAGCGGGGTCTATGAGCAGTTCTTC. Translated, it gives CASSKLGTSGVYEQFF.

The chain links TRBV30 to TRBJ1-1; possibly TRBD1 for D (5 bases). Germline lookup yields CDR1 GTSNPN and CDR2 SVGIG (reference sequence). Trimming removed 4 bases at V and 7 bases at J, with 22 bases between. The CDR3 runs to 15 residues. CDR3 protein: CAWKPWGESFGEAFF. The DNA for the CDR3 is TGTGCCTGGAAGCCCTGGGGGGAATCGTTTGGTGAAGCTTTCTTT.

The chain recombines TRBV27 with TRBJ2-7; D gene uncertain. Germline assignment: CDR1 MNHEY and CDR2 SMNVEV (reference sequence). The germline V and J ends were trimmed by 3 bases and 2 bases, with 8 bases remaining between them. This CDR3 contains 13 residues. The CDR3 DNA sequence: TGTGCCAGCAGTTTCTTATCCGCCTACGAGCAGTACTTC. Protein: CASSFLSAYEQYF.

This rearrangement joins TRBV19 to TRBJ2-3; the D gene is possibly TRBD1 (6 bases). The CDR3 runs to 13 residues. Between the trimmed V and J ends, which lost 4 bases and 5 bases, there was a span of 10 bases. CDR1 is LNHDA and CDR2 is SQIVND in the germline V gene (reference sequence). In nucleotides, the CDR3 is TGTGCCAGTAGTACCTTGACAGGAGATACGCAGTATTTT. It specifies CASSTLTGDTQYF.

The rearrangement joins TRBV11-3 to TRBJ2-1; D unresolved. The V gene lost 4 bases and the J gene lost 6 bases, with 7 bases spanning the gap. Germline V gene sequence: CDR1 SGHNT, CDR2 YENEEA. CDR3 size: 12 residues. The CDR3 coding sequence is TGTGCCAGCAGCTCCAGGTTCAATGAGCAGTTCTTC. This translates into CASSSRFNEQFF.

The chain recombines TRBV6-5 with TRBJ2-1; maybe TRBD1 (5 bases). The CDR3 is 14 residues long. Germline CDR1 reads MNHEY; CDR2 reads SVGAGI. V was pared by 7 bases and J by 6 bases, with 16 bases between. The CDR3 nucleotides read TGTGCCAGCAACGCCGTAGGCAGGGTCAATGAGCAGTTCTTC. Its protein product is CASNAVGRVNEQFF.

This clone has a single count. J is TRBJ2-1 and V is TRBV5-1, with TRBD1 matching over 8 bases. Germline V gene lookup returns CDR1 SGHRS and CDR2 YFSETQ. Germline trimming cut 0 bases from V and 6 bases from J; bases unmatched to any gene: 11. CDR3 length: 17 residues. CDR3: CASSLGQGRYSLNEQFF. In DNA, the CDR3 is TGCGCCAGCAGCTTGGGACAGGGGAGGTATTCACTCAATGAGCAGTTCTTC.

Only one count was recorded for this clone. The chain has TRBV18 and TRBJ2-2; 13 bases agree with TRBD2. This CDR3 is built from 18 residues. Per germline, CDR1 KGHSH and CDR2 LQKENI. The J segment lost 3 bases and the V segment lost 6 bases, leaving 10 bases of the junction unmatched. CDR3 sequence reads: CASSLGLAGVWDTGELFF. CDR3 in DNA: TGTGCCAGCTCTCTAGGACTAGCGGGAGTATGGGACACCGGGGAGCTGTTTTTT.

This chain links TRBV11-2 with TRBJ2-7; D possibly corresponds to TRBD1 (6 bases). Germline V gives CDR1 SGHAT, CDR2 FQNNGV. Trimming shortened V by 5 bases and J by 0 bases, and 20 bases separated the two germline ends. This CDR3 has 17 residues. CDR3 bases: TGTGCCAGCAGCCACGCCCCGACAGGCCTAAACTCCTACGAGCAGTACTTC. It translates to CASSHAPTGLNSYEQYF.

The CDR3 DNA is TGTGCCAGCAGTTTCCTGACTAGCCCAGAGACCCAGTACTTC. Its translation is CASSFLTSPETQYF. This chain joins TRBV27 and TRBJ2-5; 7 bases fit TRBD2. Looked up from germline, CDR1 is MNHEY and CDR2 is SMNVEV (reference sequence). J lost 4 bases, V lost 3 bases, and 5 bases had no gene match. CDR3 length: 14 residues.

CDR3 in amino acids: CSVNSGSVSSYEQYF. The CDR3 DNA reads as TGCAGCGTTAATAGCGGGAGCGTAAGCTCCTACGAGCAGTACTTC. The chain joins TRBV29-1 to TRBJ2-7, with 9 bases fitting TRBD2. The CDR3 extends over 15 amino acids. Looked up from germline, CDR1 is SQVTM and CDR2 is ANQGSEA. Trimming took 5 bases from V and 0 from J; bases not matched to a gene: 8.

As concerns this clone: Other DNA sequences in this specimen translate into the identical CDR3. The DNA of the CDR3 is TGTGCCAGCAGCTTCAGCGAGAGCTCCTACAATGAGCAGTTCTTC. Translated, it gives CASSFSESSYNEQFF. V is TRBV7-9 and J is TRBJ2-1; no definite D call. The ends were cut back, 3 bases at V and 0 bases at J, with 9 bases in the middle. The CDR3 has 15 residues. Germline values: CDR1 SEHNR, CDR2 FQNEAQ (reference sequence).